These 18 T cell receptor beta chains share one sample of origin, sequenced in a study of blood T cell repertoires in COVID-19. Clones were sequenced by immunoSEQ multiplex PCR, and TCRdb holds only the in-frame ones, with some missing. The data contain roughly 10,000 clones, roughly 79% of them singletons. Sequenced sample: peripheral blood. These receptors all stem from a human donor in a cohort sampled during active COVID-19.

This clone was seen a handful of times. The V call is TRBV5-4, the J call TRBJ1-1; no clear D gene. The germline V gene encodes CDR1 SGHNT and CDR2 YYREEE (reference sequence). The CDR3 sequence is 13 residues long. The ends were cut back, 4 bases at V and 7 bases at J, with 14 bases in the middle. This CDR3 is CASSAAPGDEAFF. For the CDR3, the DNA is TGTGCCAGCAGCGCAGCACCGGGAGATGAAGCTTTCTTT. Based on the CDR3 plus reference TRBV5-4 and TRBJ1-1, the full variable domain is ETGVTQSPTHLIKTRGQQVTLRCSSQSGHNTVSWYQQALGQGPQFIFQYYREEENGRGNFPPRFSGLQFPNYSSELNVNALELDDSALYLCASSAAPGDEAFFGQGTRLTVV.

This clone showed up just a few times. The rearrangement joins TRBV23-1 to TRBJ1-5; maybe TRBD1 (5 bases). TRBV23-1 is an ORF for which the function is uncertain. Trimming shortened V by 3 bases and J by 7 bases, and 16 bases separated the two germline ends. The CDR3 runs 15 residues. The CDR3 spells CASSQATVFGQPQHF. The CDR3 coding sequence is TGCGCCAGCAGTCAGGCGACAGTCTTTGGGCAGCCCCAGCATTTT.

V is TRBV4-1 and J is TRBJ1-5; D not certain. V was cut by 0 bases and J by 6 bases, with 6 bases left in between. The CDR3 is 13 amino acids. Germline CDR1 reads MGHRA; CDR2 reads YSYEKL. CDR3: CASSQDAGQPQHF. CDR3 DNA: TGCGCCAGCAGCCAAGATGCCGGTCAGCCCCAGCATTTT.

The chain recombines TRBV13 with TRBJ1-2; TRBD1 agrees at 7 bases. CDR1 is PRHDT and CDR2 is FYEKMQ in the germline V gene (reference sequence). This CDR3 has 13 residues. Trimming took 4 bases from V and 4 from J; bases not matched to a gene: 3. CDR3 loop: CASSSRTGYGYTF. The CDR3 DNA reads as TGTGCCAGCAGCTCGCGGACAGGCTATGGCTACACCTTC. The variable domain in full, completed from reference TRBV13 and TRBJ1-2, reads AAGVIQSPRHLIKEKRETATLKCYPIPRHDTVYWYQQGPGQDPQFLISFYEKMQSDKGSIPDRFSAQQFSDYHSELNMSSLELGDSALYFCASSSRTGYGYTFGSGTRLTVV.

This clone was detected only a few times. The chain employs TRBV28 and TRBJ1-1, with 10 nucleotides matching TRBD1. Trimming took 6 bases from V and 6 from J; bases not matched to a gene: 7. Germline CDR1 reads MDHEN; CDR2 reads SYDVKM. The CDR3 sequence is 14 residues long. In nucleotides, the CDR3 is TGTGCCAGCAGCCCCGGACAGGGGGTTGCTGAAGCTTTCTTT. This codes for CASSPGQGVAEAFF. Full variable domain (outside the CDR3, taken from reference TRBV28 and TRBJ1-1): DVKVTQSSRYLVKRTGEKVFLECVQDMDHENMFWYRQDPGLGLRLIYFSYDVKMKEKGDIPEGYSVSREKKERFSLILESASTNQTSMYLCASSPGQGVAEAFFGQGTRLTVV.

J is TRBJ2-1 and V is TRBV19; 7 nucleotides line up with TRBD1. This CDR3 has 15 residues. The V and J ends lost 3 bases and 4 bases, in that order; junction bases with no gene match: 6. From germline, CDR1 is LNHDA and CDR2 SQIVND (reference sequence). The CDR3 nucleotides read TGTGCCAGTAGTATCACAGGACAGGATTACAATGAGCAGTTCTTC. Translating it yields CASSITGQDYNEQFF.

The chain has TRBV5-8 and TRBJ1-2; TRBD1 matches 9 bases. This CDR3 is built from 13 residues. The V and J ends lost 4 bases and 6 bases, in that order; junction bases with no gene match: 4. Per germline, CDR1 SGHTS and CDR2 YDEGEE. Here the CDR3 DNA reads TGTGCCAGCAGCCACGACAGGGGGAATGGCTACACCTTC. This translates into CASSHDRGNGYTF.

This chain connects TRBV9 to TRBJ2-5, with a tentative D call TRBD1 (6 bases). Germline V gene lookup returns CDR1 SGDLS and CDR2 YYNGEE. With 4 bases removed from V and 5 bases from J, the gap between germline ends came to 21 bases. The CDR3 consists of 16 residues. The CDR3 sequence: CASSPGAGGLGETQYF. Written as DNA, the CDR3 is TGTGCCAGCAGCCCAGGGGCGGGTGGATTAGGGGAGACCCAGTACTTC.

The rearrangement links TRBV29-1 to TRBJ1-1; TRBD1 aligns across 9 bases. This CDR3 is built from 16 residues. The trim removed 4 bases at V and 0 bases at J, leaving 9 bases unmatched. In germline, CDR1 is SQVTM, CDR2 ANQGSEA. The CDR3 nucleotides are TGCAGCGTTGTGCGGGGACAGGGAAGCCTGAACACTGAAGCTTTCTTT. Its protein product is CSVVRGQGSLNTEAFF.

This clone was picked up one time. The chain uses TRBV7-8 and TRBJ2-5; TRBD1 might be the D (5 bases). CDR1 and CDR2 (germline): SGHVS, FQNEAQ. Trimming removed 0 bases from V and 4 bases from J, with 9 bases in between. This CDR3 comprises 14 residues. CDR3 sequence (DNA): TGTGCCAGCAGCTTAGCTTCAGGGATAGAGACCCAGTACTTC. Translating it yields CASSLASGIETQYF.

This clone was seen a handful of times. The V call is TRBV7-6, the J call TRBJ1-6, with TRBD1 matching 7 bases. Germline trimming cut 1 base from V and 8 bases from J; bases unmatched to any gene: 5. Germline CDR1 reads SGHVS; CDR2 reads FNYEAQ. The CDR3 spans 15 residues. The CDR3 DNA reads TGTGCCAGCAGCTTAGTAGGCCAGGGGGATTCACCCCTCCACTTT. Protein product: CASSLVGQGDSPLHF.

The chain is built from TRBV20-1 and TRBJ2-7; TRBD1 might be the D (5 bases). The CDR3 length is 11 residues. V was cut by 1 base and J by 6 bases, with 7 bases left in between. Germline assignment: CDR1 DFQATT and CDR2 SNEGSKA (reference sequence). The CDR3 DNA reads TGCAGTGCTAGAGTCAGGGCCGAGCAGTACTTC. This sequence encodes CSARVRAEQYF.

The chain combines TRBV6-6 with TRBJ2-1; the match to TRBD2 covers 12 bases. This CDR3 is 19 amino acids long. Looked up from germline, CDR1 is MNHNY and CDR2 is SVGAGI (reference sequence). With 6 bases clipped from V and 1 base from J, the junction kept 13 bases outside the gene matches. The CDR3: CASSRRGLAGGPSYNEQFF. The CDR3 nucleotides read TGTGCCAGCAGCCGACGTGGGCTAGCGGGGGGGCCATCCTACAATGAGCAGTTCTTC.

The chain combines TRBV9 with TRBJ1-3; no definite D call. Germline CDR1 reads SGDLS; CDR2 reads YYNGEE. V was cut by 0 bases and J by 0 bases, with 4 bases left in between. This CDR3 has 14 amino acids. CDR3 residues: CASSVGSSGNTIYF. CDR3 nucleotide sequence: TGTGCCAGCAGCGTAGGGAGCTCTGGAAACACCATATATTTT.

V and J are TRBV7-6 and TRBJ2-3; D not resolved. This CDR3 has 16 residues. V lost 5 bases, J lost 7 bases, and 22 bases lay in between. CDR1 is SGHVS, CDR2 FNYEAQ, per germline. CDR3 bases: TGTGCCAGCAGCCCCGCCAGCGCCAGTTCTCCCTATACGCAGTATTTT. Translated: CASSPASASSPYTQYF.

This clone was observed once. This chain uses TRBV11-2 with TRBJ1-2; D gene unclear. V lost 0 bases and J lost 2, with 4 bases in between. Germline CDR1 reads SGHAT; CDR2 reads FQNNGV. The CDR3 consists of 13 residues. The CDR3 is CASSLDRNYGYTF. Written as DNA, the CDR3 is TGTGCCAGCAGCTTAGACAGAAACTATGGCTACACCTTC.

This chain uses TRBV5-1 with TRBJ2-7; D possibly corresponds to TRBD1 (6 bases). CDR1 is SGHRS, CDR2 YFSETQ, per germline. V lost 5 bases and J 6 bases, leaving 12 bases between the germline ends. There are 12 residues in the CDR3. The CDR3 loop is CASRLTGSEQYF. CDR3 sequence (DNA): TGCGCCAGCAGGTTGACAGGATCCGAGCAGTACTTC.

V and J are TRBV5-4 and TRBJ1-1; D remains unclear. Germline values: CDR1 SGHNT, CDR2 YYREEE (reference sequence). V shed 6 bases and J shed 8 bases, with 20 bases lying between them. The CDR3 has 14 residues. The CDR3 nucleotides are TGTGCCAGCATGAACGACCCGGGGAGGGCAGAAGCTTTCTTT. This codes for CASMNDPGRAEAFF.